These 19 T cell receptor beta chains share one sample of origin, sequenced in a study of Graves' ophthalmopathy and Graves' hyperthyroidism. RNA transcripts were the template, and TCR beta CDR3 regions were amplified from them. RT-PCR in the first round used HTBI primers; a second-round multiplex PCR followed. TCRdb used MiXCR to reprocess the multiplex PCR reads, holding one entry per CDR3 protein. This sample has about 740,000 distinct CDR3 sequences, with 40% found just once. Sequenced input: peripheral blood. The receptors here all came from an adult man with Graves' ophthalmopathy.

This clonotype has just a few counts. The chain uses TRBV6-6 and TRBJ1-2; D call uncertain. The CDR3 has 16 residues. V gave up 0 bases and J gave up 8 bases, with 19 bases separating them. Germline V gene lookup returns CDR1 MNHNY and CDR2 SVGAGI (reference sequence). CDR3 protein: CASSYSDQVAVWGYTF. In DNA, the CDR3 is TGTGCCAGCAGTTACTCGGACCAGGTAGCTGTCTGGGGCTACACCTTC.

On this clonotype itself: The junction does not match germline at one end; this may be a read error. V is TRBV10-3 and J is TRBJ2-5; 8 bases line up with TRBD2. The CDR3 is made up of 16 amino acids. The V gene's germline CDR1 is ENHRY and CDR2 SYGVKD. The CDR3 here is CASSLWAGGQQETQYF. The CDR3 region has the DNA TGTGCCAGCAGTTTATGGGCGGGGGGCCAACAAGAGACCCAGTACTTC.

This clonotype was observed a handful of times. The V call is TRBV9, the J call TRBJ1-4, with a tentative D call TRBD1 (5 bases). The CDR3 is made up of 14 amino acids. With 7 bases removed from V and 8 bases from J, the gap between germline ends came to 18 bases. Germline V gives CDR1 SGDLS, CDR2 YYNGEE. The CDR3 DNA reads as TGTGCCAGCCGGCGGGGAGGAGGGGACGAAAAACTGTTTTTT. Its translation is CASRRGGGDEKLFF. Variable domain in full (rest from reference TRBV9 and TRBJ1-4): DSGVTQTPKHLITATGQRVTLRCSPRSGDLSVYWYQQSLDQGLQFLIQYYNGEERAKGNILERFSAQQFPDLHSELNLSSLELGDSALYFCASRRGGGDEKLFFGSGTQLSVL.

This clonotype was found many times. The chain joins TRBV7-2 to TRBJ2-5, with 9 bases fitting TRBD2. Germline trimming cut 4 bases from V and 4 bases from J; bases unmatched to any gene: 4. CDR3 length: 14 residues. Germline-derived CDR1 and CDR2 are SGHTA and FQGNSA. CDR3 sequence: CASSWTSEAETQYF. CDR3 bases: TGTGCCAGCAGCTGGACTAGCGAGGCAGAGACCCAGTACTTC. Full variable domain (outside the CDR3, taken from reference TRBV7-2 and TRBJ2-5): GAGVSQSPSNKVTEKGKDVELRCDPISGHTALYWYRQSLGQGLEFLIYFQGNSAPDKSGLPSDRFSAERTGGSVSTLTIQRTQQEDSAVYLCASSWTSEAETQYFGPGTRLLVL.

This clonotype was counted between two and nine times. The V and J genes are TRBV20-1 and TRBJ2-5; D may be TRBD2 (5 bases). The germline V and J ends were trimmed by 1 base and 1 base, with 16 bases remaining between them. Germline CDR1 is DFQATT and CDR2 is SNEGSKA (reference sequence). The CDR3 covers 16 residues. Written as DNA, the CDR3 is TGCAGTGCTAGAGCGCCTGCGGGTCCAGGCCAAGAGACCCAGTACTTC. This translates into CSARAPAGPGQETQYF.

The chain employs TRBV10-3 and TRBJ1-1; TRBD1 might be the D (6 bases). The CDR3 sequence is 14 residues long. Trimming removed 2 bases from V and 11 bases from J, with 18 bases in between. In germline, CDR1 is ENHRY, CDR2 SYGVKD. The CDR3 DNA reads TGTGCCATCAGTGAGCCCGACAGGCGCGGAGGGGCTTTCTTT. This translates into CAISEPDRRGGAFF.

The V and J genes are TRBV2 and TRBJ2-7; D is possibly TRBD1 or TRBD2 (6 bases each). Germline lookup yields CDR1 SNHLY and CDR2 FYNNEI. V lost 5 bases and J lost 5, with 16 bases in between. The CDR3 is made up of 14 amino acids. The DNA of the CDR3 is TGTGCCAGCAGTCAATTCGGGGGCCGGAACGAGCAGTACTTC. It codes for CASSQFGGRNEQYF.

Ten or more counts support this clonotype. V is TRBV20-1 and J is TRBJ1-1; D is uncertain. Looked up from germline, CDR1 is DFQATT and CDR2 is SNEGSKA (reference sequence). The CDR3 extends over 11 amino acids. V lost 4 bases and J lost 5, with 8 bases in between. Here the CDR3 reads CSATRGTEAFF. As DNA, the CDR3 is TGCAGTGCTACTCGTGGAACTGAAGCTTTCTTT.

The CDR3 protein is CASSEGQGFGELFF. The CDR3 DNA sequence: TGTGCCAGCAGTGAGGGACAGGGTTTCGGGGAGCTGTTTTTT. V is TRBV12-3 or TRBV12-4 and J is TRBJ2-2; 9 bases are a match to TRBD1. The CDR3 has 14 residues. V shed 5 bases and J 7 bases; nucleotides not matched to a gene: 5.

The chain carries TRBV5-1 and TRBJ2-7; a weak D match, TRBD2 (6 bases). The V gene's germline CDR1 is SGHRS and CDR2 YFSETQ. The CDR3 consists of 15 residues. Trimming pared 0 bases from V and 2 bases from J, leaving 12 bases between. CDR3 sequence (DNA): TGCGCCAGCAGCTTGGGGGGTAGCGGAACCTACGAGCAGTACTTC. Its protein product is CASSLGGSGTYEQYF.

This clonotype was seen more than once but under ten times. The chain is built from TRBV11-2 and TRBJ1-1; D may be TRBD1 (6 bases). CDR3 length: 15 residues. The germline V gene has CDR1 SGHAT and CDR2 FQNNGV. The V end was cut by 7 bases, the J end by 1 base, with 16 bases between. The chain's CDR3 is CASTFLQGRNTEAFF. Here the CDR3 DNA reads TGTGCCAGCACCTTTTTGCAGGGGCGGAACACTGAAGCTTTCTTT. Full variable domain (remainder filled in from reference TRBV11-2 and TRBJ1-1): EAGVAQSPRYKIIEKRQSVAFWCNPISGHATLYWYQQILGQGPKLLIQFQNNGVVDDSQLPKDRFSAERLKGVDSTLKIQPAKLEDSAVYLCASTFLQGRNTEAFFGQGTRLTVV.

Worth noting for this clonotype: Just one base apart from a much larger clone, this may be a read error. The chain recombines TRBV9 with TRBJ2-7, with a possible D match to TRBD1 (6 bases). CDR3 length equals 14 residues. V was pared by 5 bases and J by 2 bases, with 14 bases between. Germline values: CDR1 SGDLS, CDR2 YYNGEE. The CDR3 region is CASSGGQSAYEQYF. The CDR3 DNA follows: TGTGCCAGCAGTGGAGGACAGTCAGCCTACGAGCAGTACTTC. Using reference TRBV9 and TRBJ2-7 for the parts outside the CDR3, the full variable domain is DSGVTQTPKHLITATGQRVTLRCSPRSGDLSVYWYQQSLDQGLQFLIQYYNGEERAKGNILERFSAQQFPDLHSELNLSSLELGDSALYFCASSGGQSAYEQYFGPGTRLTVT.

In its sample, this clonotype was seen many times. Here the CDR3 DNA reads TGTGCCAGCCGTCTCAATTACGAGCAGTACTTC. Translation: CASRLNYEQYF. The chain uses TRBV2 and TRBJ2-7; D is unclear. The ends were cut back, 8 bases at V and 4 bases at J, with 9 bases in the middle. Germline CDR1 reads SNHLY; CDR2 reads FYNNEI. The CDR3 totals 11 residues.

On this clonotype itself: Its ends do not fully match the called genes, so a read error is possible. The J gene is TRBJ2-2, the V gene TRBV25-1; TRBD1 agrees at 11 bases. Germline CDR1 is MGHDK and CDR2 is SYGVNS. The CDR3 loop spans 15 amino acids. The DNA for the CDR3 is TGTGCCAGCAGTGCGGACAGGGGGCGCACCGGGGGGCTGTTTTTT. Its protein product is CASSADRGRTGGLFF.

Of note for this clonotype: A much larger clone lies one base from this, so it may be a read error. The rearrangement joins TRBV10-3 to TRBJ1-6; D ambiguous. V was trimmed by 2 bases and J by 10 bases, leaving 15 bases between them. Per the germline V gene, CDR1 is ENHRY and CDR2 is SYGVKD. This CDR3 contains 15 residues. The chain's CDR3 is CAISERAPTSSPLHF. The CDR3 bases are TGTGCCATCAGTGAGAGGGCGCCAACGTCCTCACCCCTCCACTTT.

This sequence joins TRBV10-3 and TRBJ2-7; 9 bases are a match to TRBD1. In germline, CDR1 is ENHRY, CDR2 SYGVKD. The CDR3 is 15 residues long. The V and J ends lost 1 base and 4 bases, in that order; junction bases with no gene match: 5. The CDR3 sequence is CAISEWGQGSYEQYF. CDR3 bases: TGTGCCATCAGTGAGTGGGGACAGGGCTCTTACGAGCAGTACTTC.

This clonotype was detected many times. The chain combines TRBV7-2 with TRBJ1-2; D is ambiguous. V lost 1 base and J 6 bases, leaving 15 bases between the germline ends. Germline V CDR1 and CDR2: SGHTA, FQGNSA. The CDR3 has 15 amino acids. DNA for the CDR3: TGTGCCAGCAGCTTAGAAGCATCCTTCGGGAATGGCTACACCTTC. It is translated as CASSLEASFGNGYTF.

The CDR3 sequence: CASSDRRGVDYGYTF. CDR3 nucleotide sequence: TGTGCCAGCAGTGATCGGCGAGGGGTTGACTATGGCTACACCTTC. The V call is TRBV2, the J call TRBJ1-2, with D possibly matching TRBD1 (5 bases). The CDR3 totals 15 residues. CDR1 and CDR2 (germline): SNHLY, FYNNEI. Between the trimmed V and J ends, which lost 3 bases and 3 bases, there was a span of 14 bases.

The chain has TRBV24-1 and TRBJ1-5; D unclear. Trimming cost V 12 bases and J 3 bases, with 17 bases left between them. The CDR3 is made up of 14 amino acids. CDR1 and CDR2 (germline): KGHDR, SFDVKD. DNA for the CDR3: TGTGCCGGCAGTTTTTCCTCCCACAATCAGCCCCAGCATTTT. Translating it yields CAGSFSSHNQPQHF.